This T cell receptor beta chain was identified in a study of blood T cell repertoires in COVID-19. TCRdb's copy holds only in-frame clones and misses some; the assay was immunoSEQ multiplex PCR. This sample has approximately 150,000 clones, with around 90% found just once. The CDR3 runs 15 residues. Germline V lookup: CDR1 MDHEN, CDR2 SYDVKM. J was trimmed by 6 bases and V by 10 bases; bases with no gene match: 11. Sample: peripheral blood. The TCR originated in a woman aged 55-70 years who had recovered from COVID-19. The chain recombines TRBV28 with TRBJ2-1; 11 bases map to TRBD1. DNA for the CDR3: TGTGCCATCTTACCCGGACAGGGGGCGCTCAATGAGCAGTTCTTC. Protein: CAILPGQGALNEQFF.